A single sample is the source of the 12 T cell receptor beta chains below, sequenced in a study of monozygotic twins with inflammatory bowel disease. Using the 5' RACE reads, TCRdb records one entry per CDR3 protein without DNA. The data include around 380,000 distinct CDR3 sequences; the top ten clones carry under 3%. The sequenced sample was blood. These receptors were taken from a human donor with ulcerative colitis or Crohn's disease, or a healthy co-twin of an affected twin (not recorded which).

The rearrangement joins TRBV5-1 to TRBJ2-4; no DNA is available, so the TRBD2 call from TCRdb remains unchecked. Germline lookup yields CDR1 SGHRS and CDR2 YFSETQ. The CDR3 extends over 15 amino acids. CDR3 loop: CASSSGGGAKNIQYF. Full variable domain (remainder filled in from reference TRBV5-1 and TRBJ2-4): KAGVTQTPRYLIKTRGQQVTLSCSPISGHRSVSWYQQTPGQGLQFLFEYFSETQRNKGNFPGRFSGRQFSNSRSEMNVSTLELGDSALYLCASSSGGGAKNIQYFGAGTRLSVL.

This chain connects TRBV7-9 to TRBJ2-7; there is no DNA to check the TCRdb D call of TRBD2. The CDR3 has 14 amino acids. Germline values: CDR1 SEHNR, CDR2 FQNEAQ (reference sequence). The CDR3 sequence is CASSLVTGGHEQYF.

This chain uses TRBV7-2 with TRBJ1-4; lacking DNA, the TRBD1 call made by TCRdb goes unchecked. The CDR3 has 15 amino acids. Germline CDR1 reads SGHTA; CDR2 reads FQGNSA. CDR3 loop: CASSLSRVLDEKLFF. The whole variable domain, remainder taken from reference TRBV7-2 and TRBJ1-4, is GAGVSQSPSNKVTEKGKDVELRCDPISGHTALYWYRQSLGQGLEFLIYFQGNSAPDKSGLPSDRFSAERTGGSVSTLTIQRTQQEDSAVYLCASSLSRVLDEKLFFGSGTQLSVL.

CDR3 amino acids: CASRKQGYSYEQYF. The rearrangement joins TRBV12-3 or TRBV12-4 to TRBJ2-7; as DNA is missing, the TRBD1 call by TCRdb cannot be tested. This CDR3 has 14 amino acids.

The chain employs TRBV3-1 and TRBJ1-3. This CDR3 has 15 residues. Germline CDR1 and CDR2: LGHDT and YNNKEL (reference sequence). The CDR3 loop is CASSQRGTSGNTIYF. Drawing the rest from reference TRBV3-1 and TRBJ1-3, the complete variable domain is DTAVSQTPKYLVTQMGNDKSIKCEQNLGHDTMYWYKQDSKKFLKIMFSYNNKELIINETVPNRFSPKSPDKAHLNLHINSLELGDSAVYFCASSQRGTSGNTIYFGEGSWLTVV.

The V and J genes are TRBV24-1 and TRBJ2-7; the TRBD1 assignment by TCRdb is unverifiable without DNA. This CDR3 spans 12 amino acids. The germline V gene has CDR1 KGHDR and CDR2 SFDVKD. This CDR3 reads CATSDFTGEQYF.

This chain joins TRBV7-2 and TRBJ2-5. The germline V gene encodes CDR1 SGHTA and CDR2 FQGNSA. The CDR3 sequence is 12 residues long. CDR3: CASSFTWETQYF.

The chain joins TRBV30 to TRBJ1-1. The CDR3 runs 11 residues. The germline V gene has CDR1 GTSNPN and CDR2 SVGIG (reference sequence). This CDR3 is CAWSLNTEAFF.

V is TRBV7-2 and J is TRBJ1-3. CDR3 size: 13 residues. In germline, CDR1 is SGHTA, CDR2 FQGNSA. CDR3 in amino acids: CASSFQGSNTIYF.

This chain's CDR3 is CASSQERFGTEYEQFF. This chain uses TRBV4-3 with TRBJ2-1; TCRdb outputs TRBD2, but without DNA this stays unchecked. The CDR3 contains 16 residues. The V gene's germline CDR1 is LGHNA and CDR2 YSLEER.

The chain joins TRBV7-9 to TRBJ2-7. Germline assignment: CDR1 SEHNR and CDR2 FQNEAQ (reference sequence). CDR3 size: 15 residues. The CDR3 here is CASSLVDAGLYEQYF.

The chain carries TRBV9 and TRBJ1-1; there is no DNA to check the TCRdb D call of TRBD1. This CDR3 is 17 amino acids long. CDR1 and CDR2 from the germline V gene are SGDLS and YYNGEE. This CDR3 is CASSVGHGHPRFTEAFF.